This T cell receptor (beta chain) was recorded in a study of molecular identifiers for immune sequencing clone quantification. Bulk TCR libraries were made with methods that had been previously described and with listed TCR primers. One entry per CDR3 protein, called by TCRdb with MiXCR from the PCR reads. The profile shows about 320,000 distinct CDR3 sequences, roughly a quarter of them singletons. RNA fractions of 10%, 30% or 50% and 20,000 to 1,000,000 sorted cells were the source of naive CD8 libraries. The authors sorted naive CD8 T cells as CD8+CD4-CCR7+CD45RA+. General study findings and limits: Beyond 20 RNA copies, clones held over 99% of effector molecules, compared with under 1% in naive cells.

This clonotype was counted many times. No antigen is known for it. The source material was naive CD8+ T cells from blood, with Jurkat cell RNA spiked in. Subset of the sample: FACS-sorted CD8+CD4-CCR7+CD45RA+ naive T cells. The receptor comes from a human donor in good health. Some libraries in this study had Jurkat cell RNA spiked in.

CDR3 nucleotide sequence: TGTGCCAGCAGCTTGGCTCCGGGGATAGGGGCTGAAGCTTTCTTT. The encoded protein is CASSLAPGIGAEAFF. This sequence joins TRBV5-6 and TRBJ1-1; D perhaps matches TRBD1 (5 bases). Trimming left V 0 bases short and J 6 bases short, with 15 bases between. Germline V lookup: CDR1 SGHDT, CDR2 YYEEEE. This CDR3 comprises 15 residues.